This T cell receptor beta chain comes out of a study of blood T cells in healthy people across ages. A J-beta primer mix and a sample-barcoded 5' primer were used in a second PCR of about 7 to 12 cycles. TCRdb fed the 5' RACE reads into MiXCR, producing one record per CDR3 protein. The sample includes 1.5 million to 2 million distinct CDR3 sequences, 25% to 30% of them seen just once. The CDR3 has 14 residues. In germline, CDR1 is SGHRS, CDR2 YFSETQ. V dropped 2 bases and J dropped 8 bases, with 11 bases sitting between them. Input material: blood. The chain is built from TRBV5-1 and TRBJ1-6, with D unclear. This receptor was taken from a woman aged 25 to 39 in good health. For the CDR3, the DNA is TGCGCCAGCAGCTTCAAGATTACAGATTCACCCCTCCACTTT. Amino acid sequence: CASSFKITDSPLHF.